The 2 T cell receptor beta chains in this list originate from one sample, sequenced in a study of human T cells and chemical hapten exposure. TCRdb re-called the RACE reads through MiXCR, storing one row per CDR3 protein. In the table there are about 89,000 distinct CDR3 sequences, under 15% of which are singletons. The sample's time point: patch test 3, about 24 weeks after DPC sensitization. Treatment indicated: therapeutic diphenylcyclopropenone sensitization with weekly scalp DPC. Sequenced here: whole blood, sampled in connection with sensitization to the hapten diphenylcyclopropenone (DPC). The receptor set was obtained from a woman aged 50 to 60 with alopecia areata. Some clones in this sample may be carry-over from other donors' samples.

Many counts were recorded for this clonotype. The V call is TRBV29-1, the J call TRBJ2-5; no clear D. CDR1 is SQVTM and CDR2 is ANQGSEA in the germline V gene. The V end lost 0 bases, the J end lost 10 bases, and 9 bases lay between the germline ends. The CDR3 has 11 residues. The CDR3 DNA reads as TGCAGCGTTGAAGAACGGTTCGACCAGTACTTC. It translates to CSVEERFDQYF.

This clonotype occurred many times. The chain carries TRBV6-6 and TRBJ2-2; D unclear. The CDR3 is 13 residues long. CDR1 and CDR2 from the germline V gene are MNHNY and SVGAGI (reference sequence). The V gene lost 3 bases and the J gene lost 2 bases, with 4 bases spanning the gap. Written as DNA, the CDR3 is TGTGCCAGCAGTTATGAAAACACCGGGGAGCTGTTTTTT. Its translation is CASSYENTGELFF.